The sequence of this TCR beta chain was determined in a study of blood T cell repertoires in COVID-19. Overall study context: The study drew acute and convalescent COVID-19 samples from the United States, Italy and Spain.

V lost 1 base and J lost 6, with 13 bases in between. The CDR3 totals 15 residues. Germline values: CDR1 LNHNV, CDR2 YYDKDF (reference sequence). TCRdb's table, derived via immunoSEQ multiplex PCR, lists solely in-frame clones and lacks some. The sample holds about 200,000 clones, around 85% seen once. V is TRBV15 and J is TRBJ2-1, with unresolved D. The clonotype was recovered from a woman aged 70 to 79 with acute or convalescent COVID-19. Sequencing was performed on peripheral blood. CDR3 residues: CATSRALEAGNEQFF. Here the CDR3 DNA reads TGTGCCACCAGCAGAGCATTAGAAGCTGGCAATGAGCAGTTCTTC.